These 16 T cell receptor beta chains were sequenced from one sample in a study of shared clonotypes between healthy human individuals (dated by TCRdb to 2018 to 2020). Libraries were made using the immunoSEQ multiplex PCR assay. In its TCRdb copy, this immuneACCESS table keeps in-frame sequences only and misses some clones. Where compared with another copy, unresolved V genes explain less than half of these, and the others have no known cause. The sample table lists more than 400,000 clones, roughly 95% of them with a count of one. 0.05% to 0.08% of the sample comes from the top ten. The sequenced sample consisted of naive CD4+ T cells sorted from blood. The cell subset or site label for this specimen denotes: CD45RA+ positively selected. The receptors come from a woman aged 25 to 45 in good health.

The J gene is TRBJ1-1, the V gene TRBV29-1; D not resolved. Trimming took 8 bases from V and 11 from J, leaving 15 bases between them. CDR1 is SQVTM, CDR2 ANQGSEA, per germline. CDR3 length equals 10 residues. CDR3 residues: CSQIFRTAFF. The CDR3 coding sequence is TGCAGCCAGATCTTCAGGACGGCTTTCTTT.

The rearrangement uses TRBV28 and TRBJ2-3, with D perhaps TRBD2 (6 bases). The germline V gene encodes CDR1 MDHEN and CDR2 SYDVKM. The CDR3 sequence is 15 residues long. V dropped 4 bases and J dropped 0 bases, with 11 bases sitting between them. The CDR3 DNA reads TGTGCCAGCAGTTCGGAGGGATCTAGCACAGATACGCAGTATTTT. Translated: CASSSEGSSTDTQYF.

Only a few counts were recorded for this clone. The V call is TRBV19, the J call TRBJ2-2, with TRBD2 matching 8 bases. This CDR3 has 16 amino acids. The V segment lost 5 bases and the J segment 1 base; nucleotides outside the gene matches: 6. The V gene's germline CDR1 is LNHDA and CDR2 SQIVND (reference sequence). In DNA form, the CDR3 reads TGTGCCAGTAGTTCAAGACTAGCGTTGAACACCGGGGAGCTGTTTTTT. As protein: CASSSRLALNTGELFF.

J is TRBJ2-7 and V is TRBV28; 10 bases are a match to TRBD1. The length of the CDR3 is 15 residues. Per the germline V gene, CDR1 is MDHEN and CDR2 is SYDVKM. The junction had 9 bases not matched to a gene; V was cut back by 6 bases and J by 4 bases. Here the CDR3 reads CASRIDRGRGYEQYF. The CDR3 DNA is TGTGCCAGCAGGATTGACAGGGGGCGGGGGTACGAGCAGTACTTC.

The J gene is TRBJ1-2, the V gene TRBV28; D not certain. This CDR3 region has 14 residues. Germline V CDR1 and CDR2: MDHEN, SYDVKM. V lost 7 bases to trimming and J lost 8 bases, with 20 bases between them. The CDR3 nucleotides read TGTGCCAGCACCCTTTCCGGTACGGCGGGAGGCTACACCTTC. It translates to CASTLSGTAGGYTF.

The chain links TRBV19 to TRBJ2-3, with a weak D call TRBD1 (6 bases). Deletions cut 6 bases from V and 0 bases from J, with 13 bases between. The CDR3 length is 15 residues. Germline CDR1 is LNHDA and CDR2 is SQIVND (reference sequence). The DNA for the CDR3 is TGTGCCAGTAGCCACAGGGAAACTAGCACAGATACGCAGTATTTT. Translation: CASSHRETSTDTQYF. The complete variable domain, with remaining parts taken from reference TRBV19 and TRBJ2-3, reads DGGITQSPKYLFRKEGQNVTLSCEQNLNHDAMYWYRQDPGQGLRLIYYSQIVNDFQKGDIAEGYSVSREKKESFPLTVTSAQKNPTAFYLCASSHRETSTDTQYFGPGTRLTVL.

The chain employs TRBV5-6 and TRBJ2-5; D gene ambiguous. Trimming left V 1 base short and J 4 bases short, with 8 bases between. The CDR3 length is 13 residues. Germline loops: CDR1 SGHDT, CDR2 YYEEEE. Here the CDR3 DNA reads TGTGCCAGCAGCTTGTCGGGCCCAGAGACCCAGTACTTC. Its protein is CASSLSGPETQYF.

V gene TRBV5-4 combines with J gene TRBJ1-1; D not resolved. Germline values: CDR1 SGHNT, CDR2 YYREEE (reference sequence). The V end lost 4 bases, the J end lost 0 bases, and 4 bases lay between the germline ends. This CDR3 has 12 residues. CDR3 DNA: TGTGCCAGCAGCCAGGTGAACACTGAAGCTTTCTTT. Translation: CASSQVNTEAFF.

V usage is TRBV6-4 and J usage is TRBJ2-2; D is tentatively TRBD1 or TRBD2 (5 bases each). CDR1 and CDR2 (germline): MRHNA, SNTAGT. The V gene lost 4 bases and the J gene lost 6 bases, with 12 bases spanning the gap. CDR3 size: 14 residues. CDR3 region: CASSVGGFPGELFF. CDR3 nucleotide sequence: TGTGCCAGCAGTGTTGGGGGATTTCCCGGGGAGCTGTTTTTT.

The V gene is TRBV10-3, the J gene TRBJ2-1; D is perhaps TRBD1 (5 bases). The CDR3 is 13 amino acids. V lost 6 bases and J 4 bases, leaving 10 bases between the germline ends. The germline V gene encodes CDR1 ENHRY and CDR2 SYGVKD. The CDR3 loop is CAIRGPGYNEQFF. Here the CDR3 DNA reads TGTGCCATCAGGGGGCCCGGGTACAATGAGCAGTTCTTC.

J is TRBJ1-1 and V is TRBV5-3, with 9 bases aligning to TRBD1. TRBV5-3 is identified as an open reading frame with a role that is uncertain. There are 18 residues in the CDR3. V lost 4 bases and J lost 4; bases outside the gene matches: 17. The CDR3 nucleotides are TGTGCCAGAAGCCCGGGGGTGAAGGGACAGGGAAGAACCACTGAAGCTTTCTTT. This encodes CARSPGVKGQGRTTEAFF.

In its sample, this clone was seen a few times. The V gene is TRBV28, the J gene TRBJ1-5; 8 bases agree with TRBD1. The germline gives CDR1 MDHEN, CDR2 SYDVKM. Trimming cost V 3 bases and J 5 bases; bases outside gene matches: 6. CDR3 length equals 15 residues. CDR3 DNA: TGTGCCAGCAGTTTGAGGACAGGGTTCTATCAGCCCCAGCATTTT. It encodes CASSLRTGFYQPQHF.

This clone has more than one count but fewer than ten. This chain uses TRBV6-5 with TRBJ2-2; TRBD2 matches 8 bases. With 7 bases clipped from V and 5 bases from J, the junction kept 9 bases outside the gene matches. This CDR3 spans 15 amino acids. Germline CDR1 is MNHEY and CDR2 is SVGAGI. Written as DNA, the CDR3 is TGTGCCAGCACCTCGAGGGCTAGCGGGACCGGGGAGCTGTTTTTT. Its translation is CASTSRASGTGELFF.

The chain recombines TRBV11-1 with TRBJ2-1; 14 bases align to TRBD2. Germline V CDR1 and CDR2: SGHAT, FQDESV (reference sequence). This CDR3 contains 15 residues. V dropped 7 bases and J dropped 7; count of bases not matched to a gene: 6. The CDR3 is CASNVGLAGVNEQFF. In DNA form, the CDR3 reads TGTGCCAGCAACGTGGGACTAGCGGGAGTGAATGAGCAGTTCTTC. Drawing the rest from reference TRBV11-1 and TRBJ2-1, the complete variable domain is EAEVAQSPRYKITEKSQAVAFWCDPISGHATLYWYRQILGQGPELLVQFQDESVVDDSQLPKDRFSAERLKGVDSTLKIQPAELGDSAMYLCASNVGLAGVNEQFFGPGTRLTVL.

The V gene is TRBV28, the J gene TRBJ2-7; no definite D call. The CDR3 consists of 17 residues. Germline lookup yields CDR1 MDHEN and CDR2 SYDVKM. V lost 4 bases to trimming and J lost 3 bases, with 22 bases between them. CDR3 loop: CASSSVIGYWMNYEQYF. As DNA, the CDR3 is TGTGCCAGCAGTTCGGTTATCGGGTACTGGATGAACTACGAGCAGTACTTC. The full variable domain, rest sourced from reference TRBV28 and TRBJ2-7, is DVKVTQSSRYLVKRTGEKVFLECVQDMDHENMFWYRQDPGLGLRLIYFSYDVKMKEKGDIPEGYSVSREKKERFSLILESASTNQTSMYLCASSSVIGYWMNYEQYFGPGTRLTVT.

The genes are TRBV5-1 and TRBJ1-4; 7 bases agree with TRBD1. The germline V gene has CDR1 SGHRS and CDR2 YFSETQ. The CDR3 covers 16 residues. Losses at the gene ends were 4 bases for V and 7 bases for J; bases not matched to a gene: 13. CDR3 bases: TGCGCCAGCAGCAACACCGGGACAGCAAGTAGTGAAAAACTGTTTTTT. Its protein product is CASSNTGTASSEKLFF.